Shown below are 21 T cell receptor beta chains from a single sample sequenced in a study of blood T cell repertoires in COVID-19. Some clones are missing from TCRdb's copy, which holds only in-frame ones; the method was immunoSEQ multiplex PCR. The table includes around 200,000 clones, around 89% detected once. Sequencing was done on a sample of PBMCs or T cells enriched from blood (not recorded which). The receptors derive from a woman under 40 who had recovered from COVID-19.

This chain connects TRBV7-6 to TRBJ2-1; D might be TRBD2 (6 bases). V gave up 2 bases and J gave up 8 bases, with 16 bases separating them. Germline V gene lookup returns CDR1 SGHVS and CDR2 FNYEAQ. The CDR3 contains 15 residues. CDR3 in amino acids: CASSLHGGPPYEQFF. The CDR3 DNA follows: TGTGCCAGCAGCTTACACGGGGGACCTCCATATGAGCAGTTCTTC.

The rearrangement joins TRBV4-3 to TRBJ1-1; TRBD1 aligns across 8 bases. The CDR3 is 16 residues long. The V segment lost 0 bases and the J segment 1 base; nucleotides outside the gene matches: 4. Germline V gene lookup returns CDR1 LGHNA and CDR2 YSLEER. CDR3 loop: CASSQEVQGGNTEAFF. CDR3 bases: TGCGCCAGCAGCCAAGAGGTACAGGGGGGGAACACTGAAGCTTTCTTT.

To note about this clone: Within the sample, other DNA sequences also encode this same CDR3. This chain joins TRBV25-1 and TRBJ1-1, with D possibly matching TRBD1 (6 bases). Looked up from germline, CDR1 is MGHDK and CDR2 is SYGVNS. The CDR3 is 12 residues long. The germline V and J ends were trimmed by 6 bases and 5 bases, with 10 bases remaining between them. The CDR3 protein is CASRDRWTEAFF. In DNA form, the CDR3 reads TGTGCCAGCAGAGACAGGTGGACTGAAGCTTTCTTT.

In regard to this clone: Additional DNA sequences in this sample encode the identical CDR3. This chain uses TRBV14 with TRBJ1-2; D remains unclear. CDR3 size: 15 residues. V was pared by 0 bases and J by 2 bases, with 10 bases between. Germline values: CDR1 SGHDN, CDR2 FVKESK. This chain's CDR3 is CASSQDLQSNYGYTF. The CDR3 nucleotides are TGTGCCAGCAGCCAAGATTTACAGTCCAACTATGGCTACACCTTC.

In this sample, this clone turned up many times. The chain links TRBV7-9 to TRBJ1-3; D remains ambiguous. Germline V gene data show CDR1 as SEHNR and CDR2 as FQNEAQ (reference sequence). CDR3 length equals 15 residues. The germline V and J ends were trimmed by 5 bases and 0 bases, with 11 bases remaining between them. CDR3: CASSDRERSGNTIYF. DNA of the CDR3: TGTGCCAGCAGCGACCGGGAACGCTCTGGAAACACCATATATTTT.

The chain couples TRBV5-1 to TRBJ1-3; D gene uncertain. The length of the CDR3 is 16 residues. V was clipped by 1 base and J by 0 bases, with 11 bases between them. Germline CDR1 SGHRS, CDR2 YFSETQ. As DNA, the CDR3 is TGCGCCAGCAGCTTGCAGGCTGTCAGCTCTGGAAACACCATATATTTT. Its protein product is CASSLQAVSSGNTIYF.

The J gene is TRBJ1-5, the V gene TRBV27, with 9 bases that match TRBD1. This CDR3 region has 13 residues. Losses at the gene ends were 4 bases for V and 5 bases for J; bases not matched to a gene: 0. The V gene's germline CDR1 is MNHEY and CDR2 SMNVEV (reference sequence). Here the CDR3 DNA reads TGTGCCAGCAGTTGGGACAGGGATCAGCCCCAGCATTTT. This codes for CASSWDRDQPQHF.

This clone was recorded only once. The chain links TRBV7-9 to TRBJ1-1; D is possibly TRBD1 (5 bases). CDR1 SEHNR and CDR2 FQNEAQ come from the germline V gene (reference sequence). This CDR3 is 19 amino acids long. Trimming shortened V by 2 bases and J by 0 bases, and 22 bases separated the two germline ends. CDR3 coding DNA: TGTGCCAGCAGCTTATTAGGGGTGGTAGGGAAACCGATGAACACTGAAGCTTTCTTT. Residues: CASSLLGVVGKPMNTEAFF.

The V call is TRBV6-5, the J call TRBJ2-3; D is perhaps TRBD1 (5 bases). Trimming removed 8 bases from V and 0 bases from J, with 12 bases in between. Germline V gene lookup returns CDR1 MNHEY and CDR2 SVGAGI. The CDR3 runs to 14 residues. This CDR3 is CASARTSSTDTQYF. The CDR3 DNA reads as TGTGCCAGCGCCAGGACAAGTAGCACAGATACGCAGTATTTT.

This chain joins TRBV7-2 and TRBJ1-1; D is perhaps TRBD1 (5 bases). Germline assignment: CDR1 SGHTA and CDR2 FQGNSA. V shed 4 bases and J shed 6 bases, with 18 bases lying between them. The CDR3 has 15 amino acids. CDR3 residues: CASSSPGHGGAEAFF. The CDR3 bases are TGTGCCAGCAGCTCGCCGGGCCACGGGGGAGCTGAAGCTTTCTTT.

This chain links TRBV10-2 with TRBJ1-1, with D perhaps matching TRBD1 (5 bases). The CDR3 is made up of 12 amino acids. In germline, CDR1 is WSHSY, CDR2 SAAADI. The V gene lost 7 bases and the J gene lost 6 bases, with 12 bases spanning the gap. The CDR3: CASIDQGAEAFF. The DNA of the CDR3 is TGCGCCAGCATTGACCAGGGCGCTGAAGCTTTCTTT.

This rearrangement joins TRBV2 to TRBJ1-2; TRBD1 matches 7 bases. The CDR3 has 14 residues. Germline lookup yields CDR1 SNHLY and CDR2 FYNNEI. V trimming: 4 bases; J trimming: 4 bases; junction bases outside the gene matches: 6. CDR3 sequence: CASSATGEAYGYTF. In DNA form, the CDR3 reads TGTGCCAGCAGTGCAACAGGGGAGGCCTATGGCTACACCTTC.

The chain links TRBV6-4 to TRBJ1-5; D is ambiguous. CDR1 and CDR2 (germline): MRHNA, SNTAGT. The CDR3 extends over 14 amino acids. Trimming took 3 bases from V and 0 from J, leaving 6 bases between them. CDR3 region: CASSESYSNQPQHF. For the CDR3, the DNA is TGTGCCAGCAGTGAGAGTTATAGCAATCAGCCCCAGCATTTT.

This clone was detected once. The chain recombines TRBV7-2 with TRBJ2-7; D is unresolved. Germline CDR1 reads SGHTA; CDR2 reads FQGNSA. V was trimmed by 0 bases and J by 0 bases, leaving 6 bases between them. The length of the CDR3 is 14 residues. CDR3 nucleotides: TGTGCCAGCAGCTTAGCGGTCAGCTCCTACGAGCAGTACTTC. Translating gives CASSLAVSSYEQYF.

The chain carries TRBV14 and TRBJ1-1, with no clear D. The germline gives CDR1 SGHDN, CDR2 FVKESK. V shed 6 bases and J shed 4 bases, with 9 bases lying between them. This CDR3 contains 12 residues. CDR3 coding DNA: TGTGCCAGCAGTTTGGTGGCCACTGAAGCTTTCTTT. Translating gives CASSLVATEAFF.

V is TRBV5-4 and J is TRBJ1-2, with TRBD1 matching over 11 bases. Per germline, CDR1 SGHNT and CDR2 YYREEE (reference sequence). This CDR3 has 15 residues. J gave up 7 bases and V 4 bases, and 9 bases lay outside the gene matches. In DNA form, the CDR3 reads TGTGCCAGCAGCACCTCTGGGACAGGGGGTGTTGGCTACACCTTC. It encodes CASSTSGTGGVGYTF.

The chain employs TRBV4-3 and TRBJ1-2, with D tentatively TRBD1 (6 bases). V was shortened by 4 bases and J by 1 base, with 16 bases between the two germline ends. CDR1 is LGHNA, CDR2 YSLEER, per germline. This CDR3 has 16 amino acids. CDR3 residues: CASSPLVSGDNYGYTF. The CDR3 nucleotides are TGCGCCAGCAGCCCTCTTGTTTCAGGGGATAACTATGGCTACACCTTC.

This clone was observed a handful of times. CDR3 nucleotide sequence: TGTGCCAGCAGAGAGGGGGCTAGATCACCCCTCCACTTT. This translates into CASREGARSPLHF. The chain is built from TRBV2 and TRBJ1-6, with 7 bases matching TRBD1. The CDR3 covers 13 residues. With V trimmed by 6 bases and J by 10 bases, 6 bases remained unmatched. Germline lookup yields CDR1 SNHLY and CDR2 FYNNEI.

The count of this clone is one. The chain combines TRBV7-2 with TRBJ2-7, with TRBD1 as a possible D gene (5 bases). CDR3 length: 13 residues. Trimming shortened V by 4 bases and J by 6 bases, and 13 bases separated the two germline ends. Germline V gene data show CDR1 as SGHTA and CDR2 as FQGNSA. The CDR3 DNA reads TGTGCCAGCAGCTACAGGACGGAAGTCGAGCAGTACTTC. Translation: CASSYRTEVEQYF.

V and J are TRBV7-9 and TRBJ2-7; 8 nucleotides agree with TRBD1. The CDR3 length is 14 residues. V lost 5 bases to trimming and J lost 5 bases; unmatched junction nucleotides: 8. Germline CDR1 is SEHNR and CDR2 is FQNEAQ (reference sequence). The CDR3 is CASSPQGGSDEQYF. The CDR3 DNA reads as TGTGCCAGCAGCCCACAGGGGGGATCAGACGAGCAGTACTTC.

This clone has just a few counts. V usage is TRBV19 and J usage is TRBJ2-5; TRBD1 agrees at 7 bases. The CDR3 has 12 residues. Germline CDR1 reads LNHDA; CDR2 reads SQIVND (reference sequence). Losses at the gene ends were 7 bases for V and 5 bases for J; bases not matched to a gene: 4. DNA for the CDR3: TGTGCCAGTAATACAGGGGTTGAGACCCAGTACTTC. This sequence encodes CASNTGVETQYF. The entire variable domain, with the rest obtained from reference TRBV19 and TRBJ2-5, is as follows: DGGITQSPKYLFRKEGQNVTLSCEQNLNHDAMYWYRQDPGQGLRLIYYSQIVNDFQKGDIAEGYSVSREKKESFPLTVTSAQKNPTAFYLCASNTGVETQYFGPGTRLLVL.